These 2 T cell receptor beta chains share one sample of origin, sequenced in a study of siplizumab effects on memory and regulatory T cells. Profiling relied on immunoSEQ multiplex PCR, and the TCRdb table lists in-frame clones only, not all of them. The data contain about 100,000 clones, about 94% of them seen just once; the ten biggest clones take up 1% to 1.5%. Sequencing was done on a sample of non-Treg CD4+ T cells sorted from blood. Every receptor here comes from a human donor in good health.

This chain connects TRBV27 to TRBJ1-1; maybe TRBD1 (5 bases). Trimming cost V 6 bases and J 7 bases, with 21 bases left between them. CDR1 MNHEY and CDR2 SMNVEV come from the germline V gene (reference sequence). The CDR3 consists of 15 residues. The CDR3 sequence is CASSQHRGTGIEAFF. CDR3 bases: TGTGCCAGCAGCCAACACCGAGGGACGGGTATTGAAGCTTTCTTT.

The rearrangement links TRBV14 to TRBJ2-7, with TRBD2 matching over 12 bases. The CDR3 is 15 residues long. Per the germline V gene, CDR1 is SGHDN and CDR2 is FVKESK. J was trimmed by 4 bases and V by 4 bases; bases with no gene match: 5. CDR3 nucleotide sequence: TGTGCCAGCAGCCGAGGACTAGCGGGATTGTACGAGCAGTACTTC. Translation: CASSRGLAGLYEQYF.